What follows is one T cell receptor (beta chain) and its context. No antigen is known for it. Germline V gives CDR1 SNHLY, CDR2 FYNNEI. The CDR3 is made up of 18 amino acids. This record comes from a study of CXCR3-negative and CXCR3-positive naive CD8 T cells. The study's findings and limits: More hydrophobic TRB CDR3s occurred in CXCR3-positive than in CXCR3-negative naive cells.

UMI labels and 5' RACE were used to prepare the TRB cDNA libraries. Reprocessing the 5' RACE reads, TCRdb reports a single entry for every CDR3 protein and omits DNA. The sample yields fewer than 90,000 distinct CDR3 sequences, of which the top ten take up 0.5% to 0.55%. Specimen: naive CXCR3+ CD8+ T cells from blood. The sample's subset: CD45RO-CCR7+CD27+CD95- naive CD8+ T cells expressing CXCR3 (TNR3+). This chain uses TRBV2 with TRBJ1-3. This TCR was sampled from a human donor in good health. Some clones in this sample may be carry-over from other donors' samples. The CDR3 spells CASSATRPISYSGNTIYF.